Below, one T cell receptor beta chain is given with its context. This sample was taken from a study of T cell changes during pregnancy in multiple sclerosis. This CDR3 comprises 15 residues. Germline CDR1 is MDHEN and CDR2 is SYDVKM. J lost 2 bases, V lost 5 bases, and 7 bases had no gene match. Profiling relied on immunoSEQ multiplex PCR, and the TCRdb table lists in-frame clones only, not all of them. The repertoire holds more than 40,000 clones, with more than 90% as singletons. The input for sequencing was CD8+ T cells from peripheral blood mononuclear cells, taken in the third trimester of pregnancy. The V call is TRBV28, the J call TRBJ2-5, with 8 nucleotides matching TRBD1. This receptor was identified in a female donor with multiple sclerosis, enrolled in a pregnancy study. Here the CDR3 DNA reads TGTGCCAGCAGTCGGGACAGGAGGGCGCAAGAGACCCAGTACTTC. Translating gives CASSRDRRAQETQYF. The full variable domain, completed using reference TRBV28 and TRBJ2-5, is DVKVTQSSRYLVKRTGEKVFLECVQDMDHENMFWYRQDPGLGLRLIYFSYDVKMKEKGDIPEGYSVSREKKERFSLILESASTNQTSMYLCASSRDRRAQETQYFGPGTRLLVL.